These T cell receptor beta chains were read from a single sample in a study of blood T cell repertoires in COVID-19. This table comes from immunoSEQ multiplex PCR, and its TCRdb copy is limited to in-frame clones, with some not included. Of 120,000 to 150,000 clones in the sample, roughly 90% are singletons; the top ten hold 2.3%. Specimen: peripheral blood. These receptors were collected from a human donor in a cohort sampled during active COVID-19. CDR3s include the opening cysteine and the closing phenylalanine or tryptophan. Only part of the rows carry a size: once, few, many, or a class if the clone is expanded.

v_gene: TRBV18
abundance: -
CDR3aa: CASSPDSYGYTF

v_gene: TRBV5-8
abundance: -
CDR3aa: CASRKGGLTGELFF

v_gene: TRBV5-1
abundance: -
CDR3aa: CASSLGLAGAGELFF

v_gene: TRBV4-1
abundance: -
CDR3aa: CASSQVLRRDRGDYGYTF

v_gene: TRBV6-6
abundance: once
CDR3aa: CASSYTSGSPGELFF

v_gene: TRBV7-9
abundance: -
CDR3aa: CASSQTGYEQFF

v_gene: TRBV2
abundance: -
CDR3aa: CASNRDSNSPLHF

v_gene: TRBV19
abundance: -
CDR3aa: CASSMSGQIFYSNQPQHF

v_gene: TRBV7-8
abundance: -
CDR3aa: CASSFPPSGAYEQYF

v_gene: TRBV18
abundance: -
CDR3aa: CASSPQGGHTDTQYF

v_gene: TRBV6-5
abundance: -
CDR3aa: CASSYSGAGNTGELFF

v_gene: TRBV11-2
abundance: -
CDR3aa: CASSVTGPTTNEKLFF

v_gene: TRBV2
abundance: -
CDR3aa: CASSGSFNQETQYF

v_gene: TRBV7-7
abundance: once
CDR3aa: CASSPGRTASHEQFF

v_gene: TRBV5-1
abundance: -
CDR3aa: CASSLDSPGSTEAFF

v_gene: TRBV19
abundance: -
CDR3aa: CASSIGTGGVQPQHF

v_gene: TRBV24-1
abundance: -
CDR3aa: CATSDTGTVNNEQFF

v_gene: TRBV24-1
abundance: -
CDR3aa: CATSDLPSGPYNEQFF

v_gene: TRBV4-2
abundance: -
CDR3aa: CASSQEGASSYNSPLHF

v_gene: TRBV19
abundance: -
CDR3aa: CASSIALRRQGGRSSYNSPLHF

v_gene: TRBV2
abundance: -
CDR3aa: CASGGDRGNTGELFF

v_gene: TRBV7-9
abundance: few
CDR3aa: CASSLAGARIGEKLFF

v_gene: TRBV7-8
abundance: -
CDR3aa: CASSERITGGETQYF

v_gene: TRBV25-1
abundance: -
CDR3aa: CACRGGGYGYTF

v_gene: TRBV10-3
abundance: -
CDR3aa: CAISARLSSYEQYF

v_gene: TRBV7-2
abundance: -
CDR3aa: CASSPPGLAGGLAKNIQYF

v_gene: TRBV7-8
abundance: once
CDR3aa: CASSLIAGGSSYNEQFF

v_gene: TRBV10-3
abundance: -
CDR3aa: CAISGFLGQSEAFF

v_gene: TRBV5-1
abundance: -
CDR3aa: CASSLVAGEDEQYF

v_gene: TRBV4-2
abundance: -
CDR3aa: CASSQGTGDNQPQHF

v_gene: TRBV30
abundance: -
CDR3aa: CAWSVRLGGGRNEKLFF

v_gene: TRBV3-1/TRBV3-2
abundance: -
CDR3aa: CASSTRDTYEQYF

v_gene: TRBV7-2
abundance: -
CDR3aa: CASSPQTGRGNEQFF

v_gene: TRBV28
abundance: -
CDR3aa: CASSFSRGGGEKLFF

v_gene: TRBV4-3
abundance: -
CDR3aa: CASSQDFGRNWEGDTNYGYTF

v_gene: TRBV2
abundance: -
CDR3aa: CASSIQGFMNTEAFF

v_gene: TRBV10-2
abundance: -
CDR3aa: CAHGGVESNQPQHF

v_gene: TRBV4-1
abundance: -
CDR3aa: CASSQEGRGRNYGYTF

v_gene: TRBV7-2
abundance: -
CDR3aa: CASSLTGAGTEAFF

v_gene: TRBV10-3
abundance: -
CDR3aa: CACGLGGETGELFF

v_gene: TRBV23-1
abundance: -
CDR3aa: CASSPSGRMNTGELFF

v_gene: TRBV24-1
abundance: -
CDR3aa: CATASAGPGETQYF

v_gene: TRBV7-7
abundance: -
CDR3aa: CASSFQVAGYNEQFF

v_gene: TRBV7-8
abundance: -
CDR3aa: CASSPRDKMNTEAFF

v_gene: TRBV15
abundance: -
CDR3aa: CATSRDHKSRNIQYF

v_gene: TRBV19
abundance: -
CDR3aa: CASSIQGLAKNIQYF

v_gene: TRBV28
abundance: -
CDR3aa: CASSHSGEQYF

v_gene: TRBV20-1
abundance: -
CDR3aa: CSASDPDRALPNEKLFF

v_gene: TRBV18
abundance: -
CDR3aa: CASSPSQGTGSAFF

v_gene: TRBV2
abundance: -
CDR3aa: CAQGGMGDTQYF

v_gene: TRBV27
abundance: -
CDR3aa: CASSLGTRRGESAQYF

v_gene: TRBV20-1
abundance: once
CDR3aa: CSASLGQSPSGNTIYF

v_gene: TRBV5-1
abundance: -
CDR3aa: CASSYTQGADTQYF